This is a list of T cell receptor beta chains from one sample in a study of cytomegalovirus exposure and HLA in healthy donors. Some clones are missing from TCRdb's copy, which holds only in-frame ones; the method was immunoSEQ multiplex PCR. Here the sample spans roughly 150,000 clones, around 9.6% being singletons. The sequenced material came from PBMCs. These receptors all come from a male donor in good health and CMV-seronegative. Each CDR3 is given with its conserved first and last residue. The D gene is left open where the match is weak. Rows may omit the clone size; those that give it use once, few, many or a size class.

clone size: few
J gene: TRBJ1-6
D gene: NA
V gene: TRBV5-5
CDR3 protein: CASSLGVQLGNSPLHF
CDR3 DNA: TGTGCCAGCAGCTTGGGGGTGCAACTAGGAAATTCACCCCTCCACTTT

clone size: NA
J gene: TRBJ2-1
D gene: NA
V gene: TRBV5-6
CDR3 protein: CASSLFFSEQFF
CDR3 DNA: TGTGCCAGCAGCTTGTTTTTTAGTGAGCAGTTCTTC

clone size: once
J gene: TRBJ2-3
D gene: NA
V gene: TRBV6-4
CDR3 protein: CASKPSGTDTQYF
CDR3 DNA: TGTGCCAGCAAGCCTAGCGGCACAGATACGCAGTATTTT

clone size: few
J gene: TRBJ1-1
D gene: TRBD1
V gene: TRBV7-6
CDR3 protein: CASSGDRAMNTEAFF
CDR3 DNA: TGTGCCAGCAGCGGGGACAGGGCGATGAACACTGAAGCTTTCTTT

clone size: few
J gene: TRBJ2-3
D gene: TRBD2
V gene: TRBV4-3
CDR3 protein: CASSQDTLAGATDTQYF
CDR3 DNA: TGCGCCAGCAGCCAAGATACCCTAGCGGGGGCCACAGATACGCAGTATTTT

clone size: few
J gene: TRBJ2-1
D gene: TRBD2
V gene: TRBV30
CDR3 protein: CAWSVGAGGSSANEQFF
CDR3 DNA: TGTGCCTGGAGTGTGGGAGCGGGAGGTTCTTCCGCGAATGAGCAGTTCTTC

clone size: few
J gene: TRBJ1-5
D gene: TRBD1
V gene: TRBV9
CDR3 protein: CASSVGGGGQPQHF
CDR3 DNA: TGTGCCAGCAGCGTAGGAGGGGGCGGTCAGCCCCAGCATTTT

clone size: NA
J gene: TRBJ1-1
D gene: NA
V gene: TRBV6-4
CDR3 protein: CASSDPTELPGVSF
CDR3 DNA: TGTGCCAGCAGTGACCCTACAGAACTTCCAGGGGTAAGTTTT

clone size: NA
J gene: TRBJ2-7
D gene: NA
V gene: TRBV16
CDR3 protein: CASSQSKGGEQYF
CDR3 DNA: TGTGCCAGCAGCCAATCGAAGGGAGGCGAGCAGTACTTC

clone size: few
J gene: TRBJ2-5
D gene: NA
V gene: TRBV10-3
CDR3 protein: CATQQQPSQETQYF
CDR3 DNA: TGTGCCACCCAACAGCAACCATCTCAAGAGACCCAGTACTTC

clone size: NA
J gene: TRBJ2-5
D gene: NA
V gene: TRBV5-1
CDR3 protein: CASSSDREETQYF
CDR3 DNA: TGCGCCAGCAGCTCGGACAGAGAAGAGACCCAGTACTTC

clone size: NA
J gene: TRBJ1-2
D gene: NA
V gene: TRBV28
CDR3 protein: CASSFEMAEVNYGYTF
CDR3 DNA: TGTGCCAGCAGTTTTGAGATGGCAGAGGTCAACTATGGCTACACCTTC

clone size: few
J gene: TRBJ2-2
D gene: TRBD2
V gene: TRBV28
CDR3 protein: CASSIAGEGTGELFF
CDR3 DNA: TGTGCCAGCAGTATAGCGGGAGAGGGCACCGGGGAGCTGTTTTTT

clone size: NA
J gene: TRBJ2-3
D gene: NA
V gene: TRBV9
CDR3 protein: CASSAFPHSRSTDTQYF
CDR3 DNA: TGTGCCAGCAGCGCCTTTCCCCACAGCAGAAGCACAGATACGCAGTATTTT

clone size: NA
J gene: TRBJ1-4
D gene: TRBD1
V gene: TRBV7-2
CDR3 protein: CASSPGTGNEKLFF
CDR3 DNA: TGTGCCAGCAGCCCAGGGACAGGGAATGAAAAACTGTTTTTT

clone size: few
J gene: TRBJ1-1
D gene: NA
V gene: TRBV7-9
CDR3 protein: CASSLGAGFEAFF
CDR3 DNA: TGTGCCAGCAGCTTAGGGGCGGGGTTTGAAGCTTTCTTT

clone size: few
J gene: TRBJ2-7
D gene: TRBD1
V gene: TRBV19
CDR3 protein: CASSQGQGGSYEQYF
CDR3 DNA: TGTGCCAGTAGTCAAGGACAGGGCGGCTCCTACGAGCAGTACTTC

clone size: few
J gene: TRBJ2-7
D gene: TRBD2
V gene: TRBV30
CDR3 protein: CAWSGGGEQYF
CDR3 DNA: TGTGCCTGGAGTGGCGGGGGCGAGCAGTACTTC

clone size: few
J gene: TRBJ2-2
D gene: TRBD2
V gene: TRBV5-4
CDR3 protein: CASSLSLAGAITGELFF
CDR3 DNA: TGTGCCAGCAGCTTGTCACTAGCGGGAGCTATCACCGGGGAGCTGTTTTTT

clone size: NA
J gene: TRBJ1-6
D gene: TRBD1
V gene: TRBV9
CDR3 protein: CASSVEGGPNSPLHF
CDR3 DNA: TGTGCCAGCAGCGTAGAAGGGGGCCCTAATTCACCCCTCCACTTT

clone size: few
J gene: TRBJ2-2
D gene: NA
V gene: TRBV28
CDR3 protein: CASSLYGLMLGGTGELFF
CDR3 DNA: TGTGCCAGCAGTTTATATGGACTTATGCTAGGAGGCACCGGGGAGCTGTTTTTT

clone size: NA
J gene: TRBJ2-7
D gene: NA
V gene: TRBV28
CDR3 protein: CASSPPRSGGEQYF
CDR3 DNA: TGTGCCAGCAGCCCACCCCGGTCCGGAGGCGAGCAGTACTTC

clone size: few
J gene: TRBJ1-3
D gene: NA
V gene: TRBV6-5
CDR3 protein: CASSYSADSGNTIYF
CDR3 DNA: TGTGCCAGCAGTTACTCGGCAGACTCTGGAAACACCATATATTTT

clone size: NA
J gene: TRBJ2-7
D gene: NA
V gene: TRBV30
CDR3 protein: CAWSVRHLGFEQYF
CDR3 DNA: TGTGCCTGGAGTGTACGGCATCTAGGCTTCGAGCAGTACTTC

clone size: NA
J gene: TRBJ1-1
D gene: TRBD1
V gene: TRBV28
CDR3 protein: CASSLRTGRNTEAFF
CDR3 DNA: TGTGCCAGCAGTCTCCGGACAGGAAGGAACACTGAAGCTTTCTTT

clone size: few
J gene: TRBJ2-7
D gene: NA
V gene: TRBV6-1
CDR3 protein: CASSKEGTANYEQYF
CDR3 DNA: TGTGCCAGCAGCAAAGAAGGGACTGCTAACTACGAGCAGTACTTC

clone size: NA
J gene: TRBJ1-1
D gene: NA
V gene: TRBV19
CDR3 protein: CASSLLPVGTEAFF
CDR3 DNA: TGTGCCAGTAGTCTTCTCCCGGTTGGCACTGAAGCTTTCTTT

clone size: NA
J gene: TRBJ1-1
D gene: NA
V gene: TRBV7-8
CDR3 protein: CASSLGADSTEAFF
CDR3 DNA: TGTGCCAGCAGCTTAGGAGCGGACAGCACTGAAGCTTTCTTT

clone size: few
J gene: TRBJ2-7
D gene: TRBD1
V gene: TRBV27
CDR3 protein: CASSLAWDRGRNEQYF
CDR3 DNA: TGTGCCAGCAGTCTCGCCTGGGACAGGGGGCGTAACGAGCAGTACTTC

clone size: few
J gene: TRBJ1-3
D gene: NA
V gene: TRBV6-5
CDR3 protein: CASSPGSNFGNTIYF
CDR3 DNA: TGTGCCAGCAGCCCCGGGAGTAATTTCGGAAACACCATATATTTT

clone size: NA
J gene: TRBJ2-7
D gene: TRBD2
V gene: TRBV5-6
CDR3 protein: CASSGIGRASSYEQYF
CDR3 DNA: TGTGCCAGCAGCGGGATAGGGAGGGCCTCTTCTTACGAGCAGTACTTC

clone size: NA
J gene: TRBJ1-3
D gene: TRBD1
V gene: TRBV28
CDR3 protein: CASSSPRAGQVPQSSGNTIYF
CDR3 DNA: TGTGCCAGCAGTTCCCCCCGGGCGGGACAGGTCCCTCAGAGCTCTGGAAACACCATATATTTT

clone size: NA
J gene: TRBJ1-2
D gene: TRBD1
V gene: TRBV30
CDR3 protein: CAWASRDRGHYGYTF
CDR3 DNA: TGTGCCTGGGCTTCGAGGGACAGGGGGCACTATGGCTACACCTTC

clone size: few
J gene: TRBJ2-1
D gene: NA
V gene: TRBV14
CDR3 protein: CASSQLREQFF
CDR3 DNA: TGTGCCAGCAGCCAATTGCGGGAGCAGTTCTTC

clone size: few
J gene: TRBJ2-2
D gene: TRBD1
V gene: TRBV5-1
CDR3 protein: CASSLTGQGSPNRVGELFF
CDR3 DNA: TGCGCCAGCAGCTTAACGGGACAGGGGTCTCCAAATAGGGTCGGGGAGCTGTTTTTT

clone size: NA
J gene: TRBJ2-1
D gene: TRBD2
V gene: TRBV5-1
CDR3 protein: CASSSPGLAGGRSYNEQFF
CDR3 DNA: TGCGCCAGCAGCTCCCCGGGACTAGCGGGGGGTCGCTCCTACAATGAGCAGTTCTTC

clone size: NA
J gene: TRBJ1-2
D gene: TRBD1
V gene: TRBV9
CDR3 protein: CASRRDSSDYGYTF
CDR3 DNA: TGTGCCAGTAGGCGGGACAGCTCTGACTATGGCTACACCTTC